The next 25 T cell receptor beta chains were all read from a single sample in a study of T cell repertoires in cytomegalovirus infection (dated by TCRdb to the late 2010s). For these TCRs, the target antigens are not known. The sequencing machine was an Illumina HiSeq 1500. TCRdb reanalyzed the raw reads on its own, using fastp at Q25 for trimming and MiXCR for clone calling, and kept in-frame beta chains. Entries that share a CDR3 protein sequence are merged under the most common genes and DNA. This sample comprises about 330,000 distinct CDR3 sequences, nearly 35% of them detected only once. Roughly 13% of the sample is in the top ten clones. In the paper's terms, the treatment or condition label means: in vitro stimulation with specific CMV peptide epitopes to enrich CMV-specific T cells. Sequences were derived from cultured PBMCs, sampled from culture after CMV antigen stimulation. The receptors were sampled from a human donor in good health (CMV status not recorded). Some clones in this sample may be carry-over from other donors' samples.

The chain combines TRBV6-2 or TRBV6-3 with TRBJ2-1; 7 bases agree with TRBD1. The germline V gene has CDR1 MNHEY and CDR2 SVGEGT. The CDR3 runs to 15 residues. V lost 5 bases and J lost 7; bases outside the gene matches: 11. CDR3 nucleotide sequence: TGTGCCAGCAGTGTCCGGTTTATGACAGGGAATGAGCAGTTCTTC. This sequence encodes CASSVRFMTGNEQFF.

V gene TRBV19 combines with J gene TRBJ2-1, with D perhaps given as TRBD1 or TRBD2 (5 bases each). The germline V and J ends were trimmed by 5 bases and 8 bases, with 22 bases remaining between them. CDR1 LNHDA and CDR2 SQIVND come from the germline V gene (reference sequence). This CDR3 has 16 residues. The CDR3 region is CASSRSGLAHGDEQFF. CDR3 DNA sequence: TGTGCCAGTAGTCGCTCGGGGCTGGCCCACGGGGATGAGCAGTTCTTC.

V gene TRBV27 combines with J gene TRBJ2-7; D is uncertain. Germline values: CDR1 MNHEY, CDR2 SMNVEV (reference sequence). This CDR3 has 15 residues. V shed 5 bases and J shed 5 bases, with 19 bases lying between them. CDR3 sequence (DNA): TGTGCCAGCAGTGAGGCCCCCGGGTTCGTTAACGAGCAGTACTTC. Its protein is CASSEAPGFVNEQYF.

The chain couples TRBV6-2 or TRBV6-3 to TRBJ2-1; TRBD2 agrees at 14 bases. V shed 7 bases and J 1 base; nucleotides not matched to a gene: 9. Per germline, CDR1 MNHEY and CDR2 SVGEGT. The CDR3 length is 18 residues. The CDR3 is CASKPPGLAGVSYNEQFF. The CDR3, as DNA: TGTGCCAGCAAACCTCCGGGACTAGCGGGAGTATCCTACAATGAGCAGTTCTTC.

The chain employs TRBV4-3 and TRBJ1-2; D is undetermined. Germline V gives CDR1 LGHNA, CDR2 YSLEER. The CDR3 consists of 14 residues. V was cut by 0 bases and J by 7 bases, with 12 bases left in between. The DNA of the CDR3 is TGCGCCAGCAGCCAAGATTTATCTGTGCGTGGCTACACCTTC. It is translated as CASSQDLSVRGYTF.

A few counts support this clonotype. V usage is TRBV6-2 or TRBV6-3 and J usage is TRBJ2-7, with 8 positions matching TRBD2. Germline loops: CDR1 MNHEY, CDR2 SVGEGT. The CDR3 is made up of 15 amino acids. Unmatched junction bases numbered 7, after V lost 3 bases and J lost 3 bases. The CDR3 here is CASSYIIAGSYEQYF. Here the CDR3 DNA reads TGTGCCAGCAGTTATATTATAGCGGGAAGCTACGAGCAGTACTTC.

The chain recombines TRBV12-3 or TRBV12-4 with TRBJ2-1; 9 bases map to TRBD1. CDR3 length equals 13 residues. The J segment lost 8 bases and the V segment lost 6 bases, leaving 5 bases of the junction unmatched. CDR3 residues: CASSLGQGHEQFF. The CDR3 nucleotides read TGTGCCAGCAGCCTGGGACAGGGCCATGAGCAGTTCTTC.

This chain connects TRBV6-8 to TRBJ1-1, with TRBD1 matching 8 bases. With 0 bases clipped from V and 10 bases from J, the junction kept 1 base outside the gene matches. Per germline, CDR1 MNHGY and CDR2 SAAAGT. The CDR3 length is 12 residues. CDR3 sequence: CASSYSTGVAFF. The CDR3 DNA follows: TGTGCCAGCAGTTACTCGACAGGGGTAGCTTTCTTT.

This chain connects TRBV5-6 to TRBJ2-7; no reliable D call. Trimming took 6 bases from V and 3 from J, leaving 13 bases between them. There are 13 residues in the CDR3. In germline, CDR1 is SGHDT, CDR2 YYEEEE. The CDR3, as DNA: TGTGCCAGCATCAGAGACGGAGACTACGAGCAGTACTTC. Encoded protein: CASIRDGDYEQYF. Full variable domain (remainder filled in from reference TRBV5-6 and TRBJ2-7): DAGVTQSPTHLIKTRGQQVTLRCSPKSGHDTVSWYQQALGQGPQFIFQYYEEEERQRGNFPDRFSGHQFPNYSSELNVNALLLGDSALYLCASIRDGDYEQYFGPGTRLTVT.

This clonotype was detected many times. This rearrangement joins TRBV11-3 to TRBJ1-2; TRBD1 matches 11 bases. V lost 2 bases to trimming and J lost 3 bases; unmatched junction nucleotides: 5. CDR1 is SGHNT, CDR2 YENEEA, per germline. The CDR3 contains 16 residues. In DNA form, the CDR3 reads TGTGCCAGCAGCTTATCCGGGACAGGGGGTGACTATGGCTACACCTTC. It codes for CASSLSGTGGDYGYTF.

Notes on this clonotype: Just one base apart from a much larger clone, this may be a read error. The V gene is TRBV7-3, the J gene TRBJ1-1; 10 nucleotides match TRBD1. Germline lookup yields CDR1 SGHTA and CDR2 FQGTGA. The CDR3 is made up of 14 amino acids. The CDR3 loop is CASSLTGGNTEAYF. In DNA, the CDR3 is TGTGCCAGCAGCTTGACAGGGGGCAACACTGAAGCTTACTTT.

The V gene is TRBV2, the J gene TRBJ1-2; weak D call: TRBD1 (5 bases). The CDR3 is 15 residues long. The V and J ends lost 5 bases and 3 bases respectively, with 16 bases between them. Germline CDR1 SNHLY, CDR2 FYNNEI. This chain's CDR3 is CASSSAGTAYYGYTF. DNA for the CDR3: TGTGCCAGCAGTAGTGCCGGGACGGCATACTATGGCTACACCTTC.

In its sample, this clonotype was seen a few times. The V gene is TRBV19, the J gene TRBJ1-4; D gene uncertain. The CDR3 has 14 amino acids. Deletions cut 4 bases from V and 8 bases from J, with 14 bases between. Per the germline V gene, CDR1 is LNHDA and CDR2 is SQIVND (reference sequence). This CDR3 is CASSRSGNYEKLFF. The CDR3 nucleotides read TGTGCCAGTAGTAGGTCCGGGAATTACGAAAAACTGTTTTTT.

This clonotype turned up a few times. J is TRBJ2-2 and V is TRBV5-1; D perhaps matches TRBD2 (6 bases). Trimming cost V 6 bases and J 5 bases, with 14 bases left between them. The CDR3 spans 14 residues. The V gene's germline CDR1 is SGHRS and CDR2 YFSETQ. CDR3 region: CASTGGEVTGELFF. In DNA, the CDR3 is TGCGCCAGCACCGGCGGGGAGGTGACCGGGGAGCTGTTTTTT. The full variable domain, completed using reference TRBV5-1 and TRBJ2-2, is KAGVTQTPRYLIKTRGQQVTLSCSPISGHRSVSWYQQTPGQGLQFLFEYFSETQRNKGNFPGRFSGRQFSNSRSEMNVSTLELGDSALYLCASTGGEVTGELFFGEGSRLTVL.

This clonotype was observed a handful of times. This chain links TRBV7-2 with TRBJ2-2; D may be TRBD2 (5 bases). This CDR3 region has 16 residues. Per the germline V gene, CDR1 is SGHTA and CDR2 is FQGNSA. V lost 2 bases and J lost 3, with 13 bases in between. The CDR3 DNA follows: TGTGCCAGCAGCTTATATCGGGGAAAGCACACCGGGGAGCTGTTTTTT. This gives the protein CASSLYRGKHTGELFF.

This chain connects TRBV19 to TRBJ2-6; 9 nucleotides agree with TRBD1. V gave up 7 bases and J gave up 2 bases; unmatched junction bases: 12. Germline V gene sequence: CDR1 LNHDA, CDR2 SQIVND (reference sequence). CDR3 length: 18 amino acids. The CDR3 nucleotides are TGTGCCAGTACCTCCCGCGGGACAGGGCTAACTGGGGCCAACGTCCTGACTTTC. The encoded protein is CASTSRGTGLTGANVLTF.

In the case of this clonotype: The limits of the CDR3 on the DNA are not certain, so only TCRdb's listed CDR3 is given. The J gene is TRBJ2-1, the V gene TRBV28; the D call in the table, TRBD2, was not verified against the DNA. Germline V gene lookup returns CDR1 MDHEN and CDR2 SYDVKM. The CDR3 length is 16 residues, termini included. This chain's CDR3 is CASSSSTSGRFNEQFF.

The V and J genes are TRBV19 and TRBJ1-5, with 7 nucleotides matching TRBD1. There are 15 residues in the CDR3. Unmatched junction bases numbered 10, after V lost 5 bases and J lost 6 bases. CDR1 is LNHDA and CDR2 is SQIVND in the germline V gene (reference sequence). The CDR3 DNA reads as TGTGCCAGTAGTGTCGAGGGGGCAAGGAGTCAGCCCCAGCATTTT. It yields the protein CASSVEGARSQPQHF.

This clonotype showed up just a few times. The V and J genes are TRBV19 and TRBJ2-5, with 11 bases identical to TRBD1. Trimming at V came to 3 bases and at J to 5 bases, leaving 11 bases not matched to a gene. The CDR3 sequence is 17 residues long. Germline CDR1 LNHDA, CDR2 SQIVND (reference sequence). The CDR3 protein is CASSIAPGQGAQETQYF. The CDR3 nucleotides read TGTGCCAGTAGTATTGCCCCAGGACAGGGGGCGCAGGAGACCCAGTACTTC.

The CDR3 here is CASSSPDKNIQYF. DNA for the CDR3: TGTGCCAGCAGCTCGCCCGACAAAAACATTCAGTACTTC. This chain connects TRBV9 to TRBJ2-4; the D is unclear. CDR1 and CDR2 from the germline V gene are SGDLS and YYNGEE. This CDR3 is 13 amino acids long. The V end lost 4 bases, the J end lost 3 bases, and 8 bases lay between the germline ends.

This clonotype was recorded at least ten times. The V and J genes are TRBV7-6 and TRBJ2-5; tentatively, D is TRBD1 or TRBD2 (6 bases each). The germline V and J ends were trimmed by 1 base and 5 bases, with 14 bases remaining between them. The CDR3 length is 15 residues. The V gene's germline CDR1 is SGHVS and CDR2 FNYEAQ. CDR3 nucleotide sequence: TGTGCCAGCAGCTTAGAAACAGGGAGGTGGGAGACCCAGTACTTC. Residues: CASSLETGRWETQYF.

The rearrangement uses TRBV7-9 and TRBJ1-4; perhaps TRBD1 as D (6 bases). This CDR3 region has 13 residues. V lost 1 base and J lost 11, with 11 bases in between. The germline V gene has CDR1 SEHNR and CDR2 FQNEAQ (reference sequence). CDR3 loop: CASSLGNRVKLFF. The DNA of the CDR3 is TGTGCCAGCAGCTTAGGAAACAGGGTTAAACTGTTTTTT.

This clonotype was counted ten times or more. This chain links TRBV28 with TRBJ2-2, with TRBD2 identical over 10 bases. Germline-derived CDR1 and CDR2 are MDHEN and SYDVKM. The CDR3 totals 17 residues. V shed 7 bases and J 8 bases; nucleotides not matched to a gene: 16. CDR3 amino acids: CASIPPIAGGSGGELFF. For the CDR3, the DNA is TGTGCCAGCATACCCCCCATAGCGGGAGGATCAGGAGGGGAGCTGTTTTTT. Based on the CDR3 plus reference TRBV28 and TRBJ2-2, the full variable domain is DVKVTQSSRYLVKRTGEKVFLECVQDMDHENMFWYRQDPGLGLRLIYFSYDVKMKEKGDIPEGYSVSREKKERFSLILESASTNQTSMYLCASIPPIAGGSGGELFFGEGSRLTVL.

The genes are TRBV7-6 and TRBJ2-7; 11 bases are shared with TRBD1. V was pared by 4 bases and J by 2 bases, with 13 bases of the junction left unmatched. This CDR3 region has 18 residues. Germline CDR1 reads SGHVS; CDR2 reads FNYEAQ. In DNA, the CDR3 is TGTGCCAGCAGCTCGCTACCCTTAGGGACAGGGGGGGCCTACGAGCAGTACTTC. Its protein is CASSSLPLGTGGAYEQYF.

The rearrangement links TRBV6-6 to TRBJ2-2; the match to TRBD2 covers 11 bases. The germline V gene encodes CDR1 MNHNY and CDR2 SVGAGI (reference sequence). The CDR3 runs 15 residues. The V and J ends lost 8 bases and 2 bases, in that order; junction bases with no gene match: 4. The CDR3 sequence: CASVGLAANTGELFF. In nucleotides, the CDR3 is TGTGCCAGCGTGGGACTAGCGGCTAACACCGGGGAGCTGTTTTTT.